The 29 T cell receptor beta chains in this list originate from one sample, sequenced in a study of OX40 agonist ivuxolimab in advanced cancers. Data came from immunoSEQ multiplex PCR; TCRdb stores just in-frame clones and leaves some out. The sample includes roughly 62,000 clones, roughly 84% of them seen just once. Sequenced here: CD4+ or CD8+ T cells sorted from blood, sampled in a trial of the OX40 agonist ivuxolimab. These receptors all stem from an adult with an advanced solid tumor such as melanoma, head and neck, liver or kidney cancer.

The rearrangement uses TRBV1 and TRBJ1-3; TRBD1, the D gene given by the table, was not confirmed from the DNA. TRBV1 is described as a pseudogene. The CDR3 sequence is 21 residues long. The CDR3 protein is CTSSRQIPWAGANLSGNTIYF. The CDR3 nucleotides are TGCACCAGCAGCCGACAAATCCCCTGGGCAGGGGCTAACCTCTCTGGAAACACCATATATTTT.

The chain combines TRBV7-9 with TRBJ2-7, with a weak D call TRBD1 (7 bases). CDR3 length: 14 amino acids. V was cut by 11 bases and J by 2 bases, with 19 bases left in between. CDR1 is SEHNR and CDR2 is FQNEAQ in the germline V gene (reference sequence). CDR3: CAASLSGGTYEQYF. In DNA form, the CDR3 reads TGTGCCGCCTCGTTGTCAGGGGGGACCTACGAGCAGTACTTC.

A single count supports this clone. The rearrangement joins TRBV18 to TRBJ2-5; no clear D. The CDR3 covers 13 residues. V was trimmed by 6 bases and J by 3 bases, leaving 11 bases between them. Per germline, CDR1 KGHSH and CDR2 LQKENI. The DNA of the CDR3 is TGTGCCAGCTCCCTGCTGGAGAAAGAGACCCAGTACTTC. Translated: CASSLLEKETQYF.

This sequence joins TRBV2 and TRBJ1-1, with a possible D match to TRBD1 (5 bases). Per the germline V gene, CDR1 is SNHLY and CDR2 is FYNNEI. V lost 6 bases to trimming and J lost 6 bases, with 11 bases between them. CDR3 length equals 12 residues. The CDR3 is CASRMDTPEAFF. In nucleotides, the CDR3 is TGTGCCAGCAGGATGGACACCCCTGAAGCTTTCTTT. Full variable domain (outside the CDR3, taken from reference TRBV2 and TRBJ1-1): EPEVTQTPSHQVTQMGQEVILRCVPISNHLYFYWYRQILGQKVEFLVSFYNNEISEKSEIFDDQFSVERPDGSNFTLKIRSTKLEDSAMYFCASRMDTPEAFFGQGTRLTVV.

This chain connects TRBV19 to TRBJ1-2; no reliable D call. CDR3 length: 10 amino acids. Germline V gives CDR1 LNHDA, CDR2 SQIVND (reference sequence). Between the trimmed V and J ends, which lost 10 bases and 8 bases, there was a span of 11 bases. The CDR3 is CATPPLGYTF. The CDR3 DNA follows: TGTGCCACCCCCCCGTTAGGCTACACCTTC.

V gene TRBV13 combines with J gene TRBJ2-1; 9 nucleotides agree with TRBD2. The J segment lost 3 bases and the V segment lost 0 bases, leaving 18 bases of the junction unmatched. CDR1 is PRHDT and CDR2 is FYEKMQ in the germline V gene (reference sequence). The CDR3 extends over 21 amino acids. CDR3 sequence (DNA): TGTGCCAGCAGCTTAGGTCTGACCGGGACCCCGGGACTAGCATTCTACAATGAGCAGTTCTTC. Its protein product is CASSLGLTGTPGLAFYNEQFF. Combining the CDR3 with reference TRBV13 and TRBJ2-1 gives the whole variable domain AAGVIQSPRHLIKEKRETATLKCYPIPRHDTVYWYQQGPGQDPQFLISFYEKMQSDKGSIPDRFSAQQFSDYHSELNMSSLELGDSALYFCASSLGLTGTPGLAFYNEQFFGPGTRLTVL.

The gene calls are TRBV27 and TRBJ1-2, with D perhaps matching TRBD1 (5 bases). Germline-derived CDR1 and CDR2 are MNHEY and SMNVEV (reference sequence). This CDR3 has 14 amino acids. V lost 10 bases, J lost 6 bases, and 21 bases lay in between. For the CDR3, the DNA is TGTGCCACCCAGAGGCTCGACAGCGGCCATGGCTACACCTTC. Its translation: CATQRLDSGHGYTF.

The rearrangement uses TRBV2 and TRBJ2-7; 7 nucleotides line up with TRBD1. CDR1 and CDR2 from the germline V gene are SNHLY and FYNNEI. The CDR3 extends over 14 amino acids. The junction had 3 bases not matched to a gene; V was cut back by 4 bases and J by 0 bases. CDR3 nucleotides: TGTGCCAGCAGTGGACGGGACAGCTCCTACGAGCAGTACTTC. It codes for CASSGRDSSYEQYF.

This clone counts as medium-sized (0.01 to 0.1%). The CDR3: CASSTLGTSGSGDEQYF. For the CDR3, the DNA is TGTGCCAGCTCGACCCTAGGGACTAGCGGGAGTGGAGACGAGCAGTACTTC. The J gene is TRBJ2-7, the V gene TRBV5-6, with 14 positions matching TRBD2. The trim removed 7 bases at V and 5 bases at J, leaving 14 bases unmatched. This CDR3 has 17 residues. Germline V gene lookup returns CDR1 SGHDT and CDR2 YYEEEE.

The chain has TRBV7-9 and TRBJ2-3; no clear D gene. The CDR3 spans 13 residues. Germline CDR1 is SEHNR and CDR2 is FQNEAQ (reference sequence). V lost 3 bases to trimming and J lost 6 bases, with 10 bases between them. The chain's CDR3 is CASSFGRIDTQYF. The CDR3 DNA sequence: TGTGCCAGCAGCTTCGGTCGTATCGATACGCAGTATTTT.

The CDR3 nucleotides are TGTGCCTGGACGCGGGCCTACGAGCAGTACTTC. It yields the protein CAWTRAYEQYF. The rearrangement joins TRBV30 to TRBJ2-7, with a weak D call TRBD2 (5 bases). CDR3 length equals 11 residues. Per the germline V gene, CDR1 is GTSNPN and CDR2 is SVGIG (reference sequence). V dropped 4 bases and J dropped 2 bases, with 6 bases sitting between them.

The chain uses TRBV28 and TRBJ1-2, with D uncertain. V was cut by 3 bases and J by 5 bases, with 10 bases left in between. Germline V lookup: CDR1 MDHEN, CDR2 SYDVKM. The CDR3 is 13 residues long. The chain's CDR3 is CASSLPGLYGYTF. DNA for the CDR3: TGTGCCAGCAGTTTGCCGGGTTTATATGGCTACACCTTC.

The chain couples TRBV21-1 to TRBJ2-7; whether TRBD2, the table's D call, matches the DNA was not checked. TRBV21-1 is marked as a pseudogene. CDR3 length: 18 residues. The CDR3 DNA reads TGTGCCAGCAGCATAAAAGAATTAAGCGGGAGGGCCTGTTACGAGCAGTACTTC. Translated, it gives CASSIKELSGRACYEQYF.

The genes are TRBV7-2 and TRBJ2-2; 8 bases fit TRBD2. The CDR3 consists of 18 residues. J lost 5 bases, V lost 6 bases, and 17 bases had no gene match. CDR1 and CDR2 (germline): SGHTA, FQGNSA. CDR3 region: CASRNRGLAIVTTGELFF. CDR3 sequence (DNA): TGTGCCAGCAGGAACCGAGGACTAGCAATTGTTACGACCGGGGAGCTGTTTTTT.

The chain joins TRBV19 to TRBJ2-5; D is perhaps TRBD1 or TRBD2 (6 bases each). The CDR3 is 14 amino acids. CDR1 LNHDA and CDR2 SQIVND come from the germline V gene (reference sequence). Deletions cut 5 bases from V and 5 bases from J, with 15 bases between. CDR3 sequence: CASSLGGPRETQYF. In DNA, the CDR3 is TGTGCCAGTAGTTTGGGGGGCCCTCGGGAGACCCAGTACTTC.

This clone came up a few times. V gene TRBV5-1 combines with J gene TRBJ2-1; D remains unclear. The CDR3 spans 14 residues. The V gene's germline CDR1 is SGHRS and CDR2 YFSETQ. The V end was cut by 7 bases, the J end by 0 bases, with 11 bases between. The CDR3 DNA reads as TGCGCCAGCCAAAACACCCTCTCCTACAATGAGCAGTTCTTC. Protein product: CASQNTLSYNEQFF.

In regard to this clone: Other nucleotide sequences in the sample specify the same CDR3. This chain links TRBV28 with TRBJ2-1, with 15 bases lining up with TRBD2. Germline CDR1 reads MDHEN; CDR2 reads SYDVKM. The CDR3 is 17 residues long. V lost 5 bases, J lost 1 base, and 3 bases stayed unmatched. The CDR3 DNA follows: TGTGCCAGCAGTCCAGGGACTAGCGGGAGGTCCTACAATGAGCAGTTCTTC. Its translation: CASSPGTSGRSYNEQFF. Based on the CDR3 plus reference TRBV28 and TRBJ2-1, the full variable domain is DVKVTQSSRYLVKRTGEKVFLECVQDMDHENMFWYRQDPGLGLRLIYFSYDVKMKEKGDIPEGYSVSREKKERFSLILESASTNQTSMYLCASSPGTSGRSYNEQFFGPGTRLTVL.

The chain has TRBV29-1 and TRBJ2-7; TRBD1 agrees at 7 bases. Per germline, CDR1 SQVTM and CDR2 ANQGSEA. J lost 7 bases, V lost 6 bases, and 15 bases had no gene match. The CDR3 is 14 amino acids. The CDR3 sequence: CSVARDSPPKEQYF. CDR3 bases: TGCAGCGTCGCACGGGACAGCCCCCCTAAAGAGCAGTACTTC.

DNA for the CDR3: TGTGCCAGCAGCTTAGATACCGCTAGCGGGACCTACAATGAGCAGTTCTTC. Translating gives CASSLDTASGTYNEQFF. The J gene is TRBJ2-1, the V gene TRBV11-3, with 9 bases fitting TRBD2. Per the germline V gene, CDR1 is SGHNT and CDR2 is YENEEA. Trimming cost V 0 bases and J 2 bases; bases outside gene matches: 5. There are 17 residues in the CDR3.

The CDR3 sequence is CASSTPGHRNQPQHF. CDR3 nucleotides: TGTGCCAGTAGTACCCCAGGTCATCGCAATCAGCCCCAGCATTTT. The V gene is TRBV19, the J gene TRBJ1-5, with D unresolved. Germline CDR1 is LNHDA and CDR2 is SQIVND (reference sequence). With 4 bases removed from V and 2 bases from J, the gap between germline ends came to 12 bases. This CDR3 spans 15 amino acids.

The chain joins TRBV6-1 to TRBJ2-7; 7 bases align to TRBD2. Germline V gene sequence: CDR1 MNHNS, CDR2 SASEGT. V lost 10 bases to trimming and J lost 3 bases; unmatched junction nucleotides: 12. This CDR3 comprises 14 residues. In DNA, the CDR3 is TGTGCCATCCATCCGGGAGGCAGGCGCTACGAGCAGTACTTC. Amino acids: CAIHPGGRRYEQYF.

This rearrangement joins TRBV18 to TRBJ2-6, with TRBD1 identical over 8 bases. V shed 0 bases, J shed 0 bases, and the junction held 7 bases outside the gene matches. From germline, CDR1 is KGHSH and CDR2 LQKENI. The CDR3 is made up of 19 amino acids. CDR3 protein: CASSPPRTGRFSGANVLTF. The CDR3 nucleotides are TGTGCCAGCTCACCACCTCGGACAGGGCGATTCTCTGGGGCCAACGTCCTGACTTTC.

The chain joins TRBV6-5 to TRBJ1-2; tentatively, D is TRBD1 (6 bases). Trimming took off 2 bases at V and 5 bases at J, with 15 bases between the two ends. CDR1 and CDR2 from the germline V gene are MNHEY and SVGAGI. The CDR3 loop spans 15 amino acids. This chain's CDR3 is CASSYGQGRLYGYTF. CDR3 nucleotides: TGTGCCAGCAGTTACGGGCAGGGGCGCCTTTATGGCTACACCTTC.

V usage is TRBV19 and J usage is TRBJ2-4; D ambiguous. The germline V and J ends were trimmed by 3 bases and 0 bases, with 9 bases remaining between them. The CDR3 has 15 amino acids. Germline CDR1 is LNHDA and CDR2 is SQIVND (reference sequence). Here the CDR3 reads CASSMRTLAKNIQYF. CDR3 DNA sequence: TGTGCCAGTAGTATGAGAACCTTAGCCAAAAACATTCAGTACTTC.

About this clone itself: Other DNA sequences in the same sample also yield this CDR3. The V call is TRBV7-8, the J call TRBJ1-6, with TRBD1 matching over 8 bases. The CDR3 length is 18 residues. Losses at the gene ends were 0 bases for V and 10 bases for J; bases not matched to a gene: 14. From germline, CDR1 is SGHVS and CDR2 FQNEAQ. The CDR3 region has the DNA TGTGCCAGCAGCTTAGCCAACGGACAGGGAGCAGGTGGCTCACCCCTCCACTTT. Translating gives CASSLANGQGAGGSPLHF.

A note on this clone: In the same sample, other DNA sequences code for this CDR3. The rearrangement joins TRBV5-6 to TRBJ2-5; D is perhaps TRBD1 (6 bases). V was shortened by 1 base and J by 2 bases, with 9 bases between the two germline ends. The CDR3 has 14 amino acids. Germline CDR1 is SGHDT and CDR2 is YYEEEE. DNA of the CDR3: TGTGCCAGCAGCTTGTTGACAGGACAAGAGACCCAGTACTTC. Its protein product is CASSLLTGQETQYF.

The V call is TRBV16, the J call TRBJ2-7, with 8 bases fitting TRBD2. V gave up 4 bases and J gave up 3 bases; unmatched junction bases: 5. The CDR3 is made up of 14 amino acids. Germline CDR1 reads KGHSY; CDR2 reads FQNENV. The CDR3 bases are TGTGCCAGCAGCCCCCCCAGCGGGAGCTACGAGCAGTACTTC. Translated, it gives CASSPPSGSYEQYF.

V and J are TRBV29-1 and TRBJ2-1; no definite D call. CDR1 and CDR2 (germline): SQVTM, ANQGSEA. There are 13 residues in the CDR3. V gave up 4 bases and J gave up 5 bases, with 12 bases separating them. This CDR3 is CSVVPDGNNEQFF. CDR3 coding DNA: TGCAGCGTTGTACCGGACGGTAACAATGAGCAGTTCTTC.

CDR3 nucleotide sequence: TGTGCCAGCCGAACCCCTAGCGGGACGTACGAGCAGTACTTC. Its translation is CASRTPSGTYEQYF. This chain links TRBV28 with TRBJ2-7; 9 nucleotides line up with TRBD2. Germline V lookup: CDR1 MDHEN, CDR2 SYDVKM. V gave up 8 bases and J gave up 4 bases; unmatched junction bases: 9. This CDR3 comprises 14 residues.